The clone carrying this T cell receptor beta chain was detected only once. As yet, its antigen is unknown. This sample is drawn from a study of tumor-infiltrating lymphocytes in glioblastoma multiforme. Study-level results: Detected clone frequencies may not reflect cell counts, being RNA-based.

V dropped 3 bases and J dropped 4; count of bases not matched to a gene: 8. Germline V gene lookup returns CDR1 SGHAT and CDR2 FQNNGV. There are 16 residues in the CDR3. TCR beta libraries were built from RNA through three nested multiplex PCR rounds using modified ARM-PCR. TCRdb re-analysed the multiplex PCR reads in MiXCR, keeping a single row per CDR3 protein. The repertoire has approximately 9,600 distinct CDR3 sequences, less than 80% of them found once; the top ten carry roughly 51%. The material sequenced was brain tumor tissue. The chain carries TRBV11-2 and TRBJ2-3; 9 bases are shared with TRBD2. This TCR was recovered from a male donor with glioblastoma. In DNA form, the CDR3 reads TGTGCCAGCAGCTTCGGACTAGCGATGGTCGCAGATACGCAGTATTTT. Translating it yields CASSFGLAMVADTQYF.